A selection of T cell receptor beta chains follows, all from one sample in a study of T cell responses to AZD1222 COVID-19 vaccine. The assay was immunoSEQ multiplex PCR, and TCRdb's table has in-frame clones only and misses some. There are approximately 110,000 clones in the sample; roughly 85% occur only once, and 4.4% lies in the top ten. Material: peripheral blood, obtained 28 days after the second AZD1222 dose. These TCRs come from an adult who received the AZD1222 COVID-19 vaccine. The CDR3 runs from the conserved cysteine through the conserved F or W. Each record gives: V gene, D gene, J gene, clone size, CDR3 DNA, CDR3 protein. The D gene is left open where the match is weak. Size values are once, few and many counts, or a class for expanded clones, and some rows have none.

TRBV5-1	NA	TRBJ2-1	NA	TGCGCCAGCCGACAACAGGGCGACAATGAGCAGTTCTTC	CASRQQGDNEQFF
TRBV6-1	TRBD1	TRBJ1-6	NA	TGTGCCAGCAGTGAAGGTACAGGGGTTTCCGTATCCTATAATTCACCCCTCCACTTT	CASSEGTGVSVSYNSPLHF
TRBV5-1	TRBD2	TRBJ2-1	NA	TGCGCCAGCAGCTTGACTAGCGGGGGGAACAATGAGCAGTTCTTC	CASSLTSGGNNEQFF
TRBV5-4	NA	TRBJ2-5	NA	TGTGCCAGCAGCAAACGGGGCAGCGAGGTCGAGACCCAGTACTTC	CASSKRGSEVETQYF
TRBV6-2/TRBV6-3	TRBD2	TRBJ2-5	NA	TGTGCCAGCAGTTACTCGGGGACTAGCGGGGAGGATCAAGAGACCCAGTACTTC	CASSYSGTSGEDQETQYF
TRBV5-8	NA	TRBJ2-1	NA	TGTGCCAGCAGCCTAACACCCAGCTCCTACAATGAGCAGTTCTTC	CASSLTPSSYNEQFF
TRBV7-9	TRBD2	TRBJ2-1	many	TGTGCCAGCAGCTTAGCAACGGGGGGGAAATACAATGAGCAGTTCTTC	CASSLATGGKYNEQFF
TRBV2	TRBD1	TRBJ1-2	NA	TGTGCCAGCAGTGGGGACAGCAACTATGGCTACACCTTC	CASSGDSNYGYTF
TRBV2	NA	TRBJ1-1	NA	TGTGCCAGCAGTGAACAGACCCTGAACACTGAAGCTTTCTTT	CASSEQTLNTEAFF
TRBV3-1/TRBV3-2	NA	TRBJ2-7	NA	TGTGCCAGCAGCCAAGACCAGAATGCCTACGAGCAGTACTTC	CASSQDQNAYEQYF
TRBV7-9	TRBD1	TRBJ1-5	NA	TGTGCCAGCAGCCCCTGGACAGGGGGCGTTAGCAATCAGCCCCAGCATTTT	CASSPWTGGVSNQPQHF
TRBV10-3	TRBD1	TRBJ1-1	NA	TGTGCCATCACGCCAGACAGGGTGAGCACTGAAGCTTTCTTT	CAITPDRVSTEAFF
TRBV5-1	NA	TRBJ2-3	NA	TGCGCCAGCTCCGGGGCCTCGAGCACAGATACGCAGTATTTT	CASSGASSTDTQYF
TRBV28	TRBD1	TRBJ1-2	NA	TGTGCCAGCAGTTCCGGACAGGTGATCTATGGCTACACCTTC	CASSSGQVIYGYTF
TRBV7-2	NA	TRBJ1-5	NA	TGTGCCAGCAGCTTATATCTTAGCAATCAGCCCCAGCATTTT	CASSLYLSNQPQHF
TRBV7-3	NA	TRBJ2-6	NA	TGTGCCAGCAGCGTTACAGGGCTTGGGGCCAACGTCCTGACTTTC	CASSVTGLGANVLTF
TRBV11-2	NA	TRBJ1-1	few	TGTGCCAGCAGCGCAGACAGTCTGAACACTGAAGCTTTCTTT	CASSADSLNTEAFF
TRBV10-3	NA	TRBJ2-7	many	TGTGCCATCAGTGAGGGTCTATCCTACGAGCAGTACTTC	CAISEGLSYEQYF
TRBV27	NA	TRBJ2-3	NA	TGTGCCAGCAGTTTAGGGGGGGGCTCAGATACGCAGTATTTT	CASSLGGGSDTQYF
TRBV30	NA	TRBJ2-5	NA	TGTGCCTGGAGTAGAGGCGCGGGGCTGGGAGAGACCCAGTACTTC	CAWSRGAGLGETQYF
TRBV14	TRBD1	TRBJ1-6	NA	TGTGCCAGCAGCCCCGGGACAGTCAATTCACCCCTCCACTTT	CASSPGTVNSPLHF
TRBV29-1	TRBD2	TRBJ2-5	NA	TGCAGCCTTCGGGGGGGGGAAGAGACCCAGTACTTC	CSLRGGEETQYF
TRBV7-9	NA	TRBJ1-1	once	TGTGCCAGCAGCTTAGGGCAGGGTCTCTTCACCTCCTCGAACACTGAAGCTTTCTTT	CASSLGQGLFTSSNTEAFF
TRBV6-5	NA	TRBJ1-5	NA	TGTGCCAGCAGTTACTCGCCAGAACTTAGCAATCAGCCCCAGCATTTT	CASSYSPELSNQPQHF
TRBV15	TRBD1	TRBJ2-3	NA	TGTGCCACCAGCAGACCCTTCGGGGACAGTTCCACAGATACGCAGTATTTT	CATSRPFGDSSTDTQYF
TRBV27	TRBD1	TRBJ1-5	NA	TGTGCCAGCAGTCTTAGGGGGCAGGGTCAGCCCCAGCATTTT	CASSLRGQGQPQHF
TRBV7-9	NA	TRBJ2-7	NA	TGTGCCAGCAGCTTTATCTCGACCCCACCGGGAGACGAGCAGTACTTC	CASSFISTPPGDEQYF
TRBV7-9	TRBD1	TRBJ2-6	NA	TGTGCCAGCAGCCCAGTCGGGGGGACAGGGTCCCCTGGGGCCAACGTCCTGACTTTC	CASSPVGGTGSPGANVLTF
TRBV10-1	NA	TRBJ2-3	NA	TGCGCCAGCAGTGAGTACACCTCTATAAGCACAGATACGCAGTATTTT	CASSEYTSISTDTQYF
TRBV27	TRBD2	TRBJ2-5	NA	TGTGCCAGCAGATTTCGTAGCGGGGTCCAAGAGACCCAGTACTTC	CASRFRSGVQETQYF
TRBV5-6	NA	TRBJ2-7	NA	TGTGCCAGCAGCCTCCGCATATACGAGCAGTACTTC	CASSLRIYEQYF
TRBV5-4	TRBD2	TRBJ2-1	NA	TGTGCCAGCAGCGCGGCTAGCGGGGATTACAATGAGCAGTTCTTC	CASSAASGDYNEQFF
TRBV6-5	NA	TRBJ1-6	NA	TGTGCCAGCATCACCGTCGGGGCCAGATCACCCCTCCACTTT	CASITVGARSPLHF
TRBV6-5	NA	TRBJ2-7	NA	TGTGCCAGCAGTTACTCGACGGGCTCCCGCGAGCAGTACTTC	CASSYSTGSREQYF
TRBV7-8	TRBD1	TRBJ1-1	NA	TGTGCCAGCAGCCTTTTCATACAGGGGCGGGCTGAAGCTTTCTTT	CASSLFIQGRAEAFF
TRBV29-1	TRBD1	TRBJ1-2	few	TGCAGCGTTGAGCCGCCAGGGGGAAATGGCTACACCTTC	CSVEPPGGNGYTF